The present T cell receptor (beta chain) was sequenced within a study of T-cell memory formation after mild COVID-19. Study background: TCR clusters were mostly confined to one donor each.

5'RACE, which relied on constant-segment primers, yielded TCR alpha and TCR beta cDNA libraries carrying sample barcodes and UMIs. TCRdb passed the 5' RACE reads through MiXCR, listing each CDR3 protein once. The profile shows hundreds of thousands of distinct CDR3 sequences, roughly 18% of them singletons. Study-level findings and limits: Contracting clones from day 15 to 85 had balanced CD4/CD8; later expanders favoured CD4+.

Notes on this clonotype: What it binds is not known.

In germline, CDR1 is SGHDT, CDR2 YYEEEE. With 4 bases removed from V and 5 bases from J, the gap between germline ends came to 7 bases. There are 12 residues in the CDR3. This chain connects TRBV5-6 to TRBJ1-5; D is undetermined. The sample consisted of PBMCs or a T cell subset sorted from them (not recorded which). The receptor was derived from an adult woman who had mild COVID-19 (a few samples of this study predate the infection). Cell type and time point are not known. CDR3 in amino acids: CASSLMDQPQHF. The CDR3 DNA follows: TGTGCCAGCAGCCTCATGGATCAGCCCCAGCATTTT. The variable domain in full, with the rest retrieved from reference TRBV5-6 and TRBJ1-5, is DAGVTQSPTHLIKTRGQQVTLRCSPKSGHDTVSWYQQALGQGPQFIFQYYEEEERQRGNFPDRFSGHQFPNYSSELNVNALLLGDSALYLCASSLMDQPQHFGDGTRLSIL.